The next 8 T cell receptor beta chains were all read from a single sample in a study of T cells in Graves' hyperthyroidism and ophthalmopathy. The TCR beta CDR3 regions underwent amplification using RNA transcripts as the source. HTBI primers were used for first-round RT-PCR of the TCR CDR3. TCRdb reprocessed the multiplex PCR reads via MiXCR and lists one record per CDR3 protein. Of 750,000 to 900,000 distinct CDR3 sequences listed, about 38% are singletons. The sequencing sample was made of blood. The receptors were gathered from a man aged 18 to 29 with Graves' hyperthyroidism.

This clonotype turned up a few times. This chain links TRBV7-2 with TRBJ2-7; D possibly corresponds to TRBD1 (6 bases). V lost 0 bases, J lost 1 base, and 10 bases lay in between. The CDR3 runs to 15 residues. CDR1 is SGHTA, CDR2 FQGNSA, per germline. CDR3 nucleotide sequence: TGTGCCAGCAGCTTAGCGCGAACAGGGTCCTACGAGCAGTACTTC. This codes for CASSLARTGSYEQYF.

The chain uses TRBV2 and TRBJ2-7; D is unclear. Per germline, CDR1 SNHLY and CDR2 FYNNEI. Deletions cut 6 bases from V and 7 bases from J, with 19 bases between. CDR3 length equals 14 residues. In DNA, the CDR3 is TGTGCCAGCAGGCTCTTACCAACCTCGGGTGAGCAGTACTTC. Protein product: CASRLLPTSGEQYF.

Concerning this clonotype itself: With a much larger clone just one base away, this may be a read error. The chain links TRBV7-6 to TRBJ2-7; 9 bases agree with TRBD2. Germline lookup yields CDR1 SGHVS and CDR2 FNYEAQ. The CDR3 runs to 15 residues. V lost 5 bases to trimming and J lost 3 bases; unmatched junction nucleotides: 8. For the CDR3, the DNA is TGTGCCAGCAGCGATGGCGGGAGGGATGACTACGAGCAGTACTTC. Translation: CASSDGGRDDYEQYF.

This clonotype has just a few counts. The CDR3 sequence: CASSTWTSGGPPYEQYF. The CDR3 DNA sequence: TGCGCCAGCAGCACTTGGACTAGCGGGGGGCCGCCCTACGAGCAGTACTTC. The chain recombines TRBV5-1 with TRBJ2-7, with TRBD2 matching 14 bases. The length of the CDR3 is 17 residues. With 4 bases clipped from V and 2 bases from J, the junction kept 8 bases outside the gene matches. Germline CDR1 reads SGHRS; CDR2 reads YFSETQ.

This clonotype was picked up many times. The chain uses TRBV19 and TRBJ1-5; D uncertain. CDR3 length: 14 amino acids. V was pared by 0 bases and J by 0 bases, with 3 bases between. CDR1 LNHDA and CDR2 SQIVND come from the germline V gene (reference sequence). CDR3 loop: CASSIEGSNQPQHF. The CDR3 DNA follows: TGTGCCAGTAGTATAGAGGGTAGCAATCAGCCCCAGCATTTT.

This chain's CDR3 is CSHRDGPRPLHF. The CDR3 DNA reads as TGCAGCCACCGGGACGGCCCAAGGCCCCTCCACTTT. The chain employs TRBV29-1 and TRBJ1-6; perhaps TRBD1 as D (5 bases). Trimming took 8 bases from V and 13 from J, leaving 18 bases between them. CDR1 is SQVTM, CDR2 ANQGSEA, per germline. CDR3 length: 12 residues.

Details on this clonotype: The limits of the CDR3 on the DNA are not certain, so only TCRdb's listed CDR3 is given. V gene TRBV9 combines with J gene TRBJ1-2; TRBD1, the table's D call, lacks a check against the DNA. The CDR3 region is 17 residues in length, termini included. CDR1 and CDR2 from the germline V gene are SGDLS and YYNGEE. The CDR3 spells CASSVEGKTEAFFGYTF.

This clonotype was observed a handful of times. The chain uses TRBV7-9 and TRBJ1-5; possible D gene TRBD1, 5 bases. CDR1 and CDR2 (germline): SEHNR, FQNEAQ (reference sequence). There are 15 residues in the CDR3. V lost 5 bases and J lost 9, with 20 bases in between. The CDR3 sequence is CASSPTDGAPGPQHF. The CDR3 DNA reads TGTGCCAGCAGCCCGACGGACGGGGCGCCGGGGCCCCAGCATTTT.